Below, one T cell receptor (beta chain) is given with its context. One Seattle source followed patients from active infection through their disease course. The data stem from a study of blood T cell repertoires in COVID-19. On the study more broadly: T cells, B-cell-depleted T cells, or PBMCs supplied cDNA or gDNA.

As originally analysed: Researchers report that nucleated cell counts were estimated from reference gene primer amplification. Assay: immunoSEQ multiplex PCR; the TCRdb copy retains only in-frame clones and omits some. V, J and clone size derive from that table, while D and trimming were established from the DNA sequence. This sample has under 300,000 clones, with 65% to 90% found just once. Germline V gene lookup returns CDR1 KGHSH and CDR2 LQKENI. The CDR3 extends over 13 amino acids. V was trimmed by 4 bases and J by 1 base, leaving 8 bases between them. The receptor was derived from a woman in her 70s with COVID-19, enrolled during active disease. The V call is TRBV18, the J call TRBJ2-7; D call uncertain. The sequenced sample was peripheral blood. The CDR3 sequence is CASSRRASYEQYF. The CDR3 bases are TGTGCCAGCTCACGCCGCGCATCCTACGAGCAGTACTTC. Based on the CDR3 plus reference TRBV18 and TRBJ2-7, the full variable domain is NAGVMQNPRHLVRRRGQEARLRCSPMKGHSHVYWYRQLPEEGLKFMVYLQKENIIDESGMPKERFSAEFPKEGPSILRIQQVVRGDSAAYFCASSRRASYEQYFGPGTRLTVT.